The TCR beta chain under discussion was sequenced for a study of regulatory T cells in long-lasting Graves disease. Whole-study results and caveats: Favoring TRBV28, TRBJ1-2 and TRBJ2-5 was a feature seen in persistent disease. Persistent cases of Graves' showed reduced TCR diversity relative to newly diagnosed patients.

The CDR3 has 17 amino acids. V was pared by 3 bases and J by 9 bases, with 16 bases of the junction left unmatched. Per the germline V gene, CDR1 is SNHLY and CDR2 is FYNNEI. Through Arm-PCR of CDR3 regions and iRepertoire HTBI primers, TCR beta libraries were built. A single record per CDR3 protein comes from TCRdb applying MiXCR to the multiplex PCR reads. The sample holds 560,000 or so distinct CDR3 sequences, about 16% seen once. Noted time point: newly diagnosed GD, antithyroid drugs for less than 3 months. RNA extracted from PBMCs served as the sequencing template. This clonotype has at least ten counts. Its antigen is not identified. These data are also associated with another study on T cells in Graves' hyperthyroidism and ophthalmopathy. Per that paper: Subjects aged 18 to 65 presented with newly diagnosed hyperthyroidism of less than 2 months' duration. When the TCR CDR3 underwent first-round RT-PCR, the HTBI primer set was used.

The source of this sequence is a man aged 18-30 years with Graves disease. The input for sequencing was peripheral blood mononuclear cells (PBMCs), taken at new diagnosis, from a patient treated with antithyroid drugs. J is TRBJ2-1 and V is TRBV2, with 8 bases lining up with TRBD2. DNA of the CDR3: TGTGCCAGCAGTGACGTTTTGGGACTAGGGGATCTTGCTGAGCAGTTCTTC. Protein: CASSDVLGLGDLAEQFF.